The 27 T cell receptor beta chains reported below all come from one sample, sequenced in a study of cytomegalovirus exposure and HLA in healthy donors. The repertoire was sequenced with immunoSEQ multiplex PCR; TCRdb's copy has only in-frame clones and lacks some. The sample yields roughly 120,000 clones, 85% to 90% seen once. Material: PBMCs. The receptors derive from a woman aged 25 to 39 in good health and CMV-seropositive.

V usage is TRBV5-5 and J usage is TRBJ2-1; weak D call: TRBD1 (5 bases). There are 13 residues in the CDR3. Germline lookup yields CDR1 SGHKS and CDR2 YYEKEE (reference sequence). V lost 1 base to trimming and J lost 5 bases, with 7 bases between them. The CDR3 nucleotides read TGTGCCAGCAGCTTGACGACAGACAATGAGCAGTTCTTC. Residues: CASSLTTDNEQFF.

The chain joins TRBV29-1 to TRBJ2-1, with 7 nucleotides matching TRBD2. There are 13 residues in the CDR3. The V gene end was trimmed by 2 bases and the J gene end by 9 bases; junction bases not matched to a gene: 7. Germline V gene lookup returns CDR1 SQVTM and CDR2 ANQGSEA. The CDR3 sequence is CSVEWRERTEQFF. The DNA for the CDR3 is TGCAGCGTTGAATGGCGGGAGAGGACTGAGCAGTTCTTC.

The J gene is TRBJ2-3, the V gene TRBV29-1; 8 positions match TRBD1. Unmatched junction bases numbered 11, after V lost 7 bases and J lost 2 bases. The CDR3 is made up of 15 amino acids. Germline-derived CDR1 and CDR2 are SQVTM and ANQGSEA. The CDR3 DNA reads TGCAGCGCCCCCCCAGGGACAGGTCTCACAGATACGCAGTATTTT. It is translated as CSAPPGTGLTDTQYF.

The V call is TRBV2, the J call TRBJ1-2; D unresolved. Germline V gives CDR1 SNHLY, CDR2 FYNNEI. The CDR3 is 13 amino acids. Trimming removed 7 bases from V and 0 bases from J, with 9 bases in between. CDR3 coding DNA: TGTGCCAGCATTACCGGGACTAACTATGGCTACACCTTC. This sequence encodes CASITGTNYGYTF.

The V and J genes are TRBV12-1 and TRBJ2-1; the DNA was not compared with TRBD2, the D call given in the table. TRBV12-1 is a recognized pseudogene. The CDR3 extends over 16 amino acids. DNA for the CDR3: TGTGCCAGCAGCCAACCAGGGACTAGCGGATACAATGAGCAGTTCTTC. This gives the protein CASSQPGTSGYNEQFF.

The CDR3 loop reads CASGLAGPNEQFF. In DNA form, the CDR3 reads TGTGCCAGTGGACTAGCGGGACCCAATGAGCAGTTCTTC. V gene TRBV27 combines with J gene TRBJ2-1; TRBD2 matches at 12 bases. The CDR3 covers 13 residues. Unmatched junction bases numbered 3, after V lost 9 bases and J lost 6 bases. In germline, CDR1 is MNHEY, CDR2 SMNVEV (reference sequence).

V is TRBV19 and J is TRBJ2-7; 8 nucleotides align to TRBD1. Looked up from germline, CDR1 is LNHDA and CDR2 is SQIVND (reference sequence). Unmatched junction bases numbered 8, after V lost 3 bases and J lost 7 bases. There are 14 residues in the CDR3. The CDR3 protein is CASSIGQGAQEQYF. DNA of the CDR3: TGTGCCAGTAGTATCGGCCAGGGGGCTCAAGAGCAGTACTTC.

In its sample, this clone was seen a few times. J is TRBJ1-5 and V is TRBV7-9; D gene uncertain. This CDR3 spans 15 amino acids. With 1 base removed from V and 3 bases from J, the gap between germline ends came to 10 bases. Germline-derived CDR1 and CDR2 are SEHNR and FQNEAQ (reference sequence). CDR3 bases: TGTGCCAGCAGCTTAGGATCCGGGTCCAATCAGCCCCAGCATTTT. The encoded protein is CASSLGSGSNQPQHF.

This clone occurred a few times. V gene TRBV28 combines with J gene TRBJ1-2; D ambiguous. The germline CDR1 and CDR2 sequences are MDHEN and SYDVKM. The CDR3 length is 15 residues. The V end lost 6 bases, the J end lost 4 bases, and 18 bases lay between the germline ends. The CDR3 nucleotides read TGTGCCAGCAGAGTGGAGGCAGCCTCCCCCTATGGCTACACCTTC. Translated, it gives CASRVEAASPYGYTF.

J is TRBJ2-1 and V is TRBV5-6, with unresolved D. Trimming shortened V by 0 bases and J by 4 bases, and 11 bases separated the two germline ends. The CDR3 is 15 residues long. CDR1 is SGHDT and CDR2 is YYEEEE in the germline V gene. This chain's CDR3 is CASSLGPAVYNEQFF. In DNA form, the CDR3 reads TGTGCCAGCAGCTTGGGTCCTGCGGTGTACAATGAGCAGTTCTTC.

The V call is TRBV30, the J call TRBJ2-7; possible D gene TRBD2, 5 bases. The V end was cut by 6 bases, the J end by 4 bases, with 13 bases between. The CDR3 has 12 residues. The germline gives CDR1 GTSNPN, CDR2 SVGIG (reference sequence). DNA of the CDR3: TGTGCCTGTACAGAGGGCAGATACGAGCAGTACTTC. Protein product: CACTEGRYEQYF.

The J gene is TRBJ1-1, the V gene TRBV2; D perhaps matches TRBD1 (6 bases). The CDR3 contains 11 residues. Germline V lookup: CDR1 SNHLY, CDR2 FYNNEI. Trimming took off 10 bases at V and 4 bases at J, with 10 bases between the two ends. The CDR3 sequence is CATRDTTEAFF. The CDR3 region has the DNA TGTGCCACCCGGGACACCACTGAAGCTTTCTTT.

The rearrangement links TRBV29-1 to TRBJ1-1, with D possibly TRBD1 on 6 matching bases. The CDR3 length is 12 residues. V was cut by 6 bases and J by 7 bases, with 15 bases left in between. In germline, CDR1 is SQVTM, CDR2 ANQGSEA. CDR3 residues: CSVTTTGNEAFF. CDR3 coding DNA: TGCAGCGTCACCACCACAGGGAATGAAGCTTTCTTT.

This clone has a count of ten or more. The chain carries TRBV5-1 and TRBJ2-7; D unresolved. V was shortened by 3 bases and J by 0 bases, with 4 bases between the two germline ends. The CDR3 totals 12 residues. Germline CDR1 is SGHRS and CDR2 is YFSETQ. CDR3 nucleotides: TGCGCCAGCAGCTCTTTCTCCTACGAGCAGTACTTC. Its protein is CASSSFSYEQYF.

V usage is TRBV4-3 and J usage is TRBJ2-2; D remains unclear. Trimming removed 2 bases at V and 4 bases at J, with 8 bases between. The CDR3 is 14 residues long. Germline V gene sequence: CDR1 LGHNA, CDR2 YSLEER. Here the CDR3 DNA reads TGCGCCAGCAGCCAACTGTACAGCACCGGGGAGCTGTTTTTT. It codes for CASSQLYSTGELFF.

The V gene is TRBV13, the J gene TRBJ2-7; 8 bases match TRBD1. The germline CDR1 and CDR2 sequences are PRHDT and FYEKMQ (reference sequence). V shed 5 bases and J 3 bases; nucleotides not matched to a gene: 6. The CDR3 loop spans 14 amino acids. The CDR3 region is CASSPYRGVYEQYF. For the CDR3, the DNA is TGTGCCAGCAGCCCATACAGGGGGGTCTACGAGCAGTACTTC. Based on the CDR3 plus reference TRBV13 and TRBJ2-7, the full variable domain is AAGVIQSPRHLIKEKRETATLKCYPIPRHDTVYWYQQGPGQDPQFLISFYEKMQSDKGSIPDRFSAQQFSDYHSELNMSSLELGDSALYFCASSPYRGVYEQYFGPGTRLTVT.

V gene TRBV5-1 combines with J gene TRBJ2-2, with TRBD2 as a possible D gene (6 bases). The CDR3 has 14 amino acids. Trimming removed 4 bases from V and 6 bases from J, with 13 bases in between. Germline-derived CDR1 and CDR2 are SGHRS and YFSETQ. The CDR3 bases are TGCGCCAGCAGCGAGGGAGGCGGGTCCGGGGAGCTGTTTTTT. This codes for CASSEGGGSGELFF. The whole variable domain, remainder taken from reference TRBV5-1 and TRBJ2-2, is KAGVTQTPRYLIKTRGQQVTLSCSPISGHRSVSWYQQTPGQGLQFLFEYFSETQRNKGNFPGRFSGRQFSNSRSEMNVSTLELGDSALYLCASSEGGGSGELFFGEGSRLTVL.

The V call is TRBV5-1, the J call TRBJ2-1; 13 bases match TRBD2. V gave up 3 bases and J gave up 9 bases; unmatched junction bases: 21. The CDR3 contains 20 residues. Germline CDR1 is SGHRS and CDR2 is YFSETQ. DNA for the CDR3: TGCGCCAGCAGCTCGTCCCGGGACAGGGGAATACTAGCGGGAGGGCTTGAGCAGTTCTTC. Its translation is CASSSSRDRGILAGGLEQFF.

This clone came up once. The chain carries TRBV4-1 and TRBJ2-7; 10 bases line up with TRBD1. V shed 0 bases and J 3 bases; nucleotides not matched to a gene: 5. CDR3 length equals 16 residues. Germline assignment: CDR1 MGHRA and CDR2 YSYEKL. CDR3 in amino acids: CASSQEKRDRGYEQYF. The CDR3 DNA reads as TGCGCCAGCAGCCAAGAGAAGAGGGACAGGGGCTACGAGCAGTACTTC.

The J gene is TRBJ1-2, the V gene TRBV19; D is undetermined. The CDR3 has 13 amino acids. V was shortened by 7 bases and J by 2 bases, with 11 bases between the two germline ends. The germline CDR1 and CDR2 sequences are LNHDA and SQIVND (reference sequence). Here the CDR3 reads CASTPVPNYGYTF. CDR3 coding DNA: TGTGCCAGTACCCCAGTCCCGAACTATGGCTACACCTTC.

The rearrangement joins TRBV11-2 to TRBJ1-1, with D tentatively TRBD1 (6 bases). CDR3 length: 13 amino acids. CDR1 and CDR2 from the germline V gene are SGHAT and FQNNGV. V lost 2 bases and J 8 bases, leaving 12 bases between the germline ends. The CDR3: CASSLTTGTEAFF. The CDR3 DNA sequence: TGTGCCAGCAGCTTAACAACCGGGACAGAAGCTTTCTTT.

The genes are TRBV6-1 and TRBJ1-6, with unresolved D. This CDR3 is 13 amino acids long. Per germline, CDR1 MNHNS and CDR2 SASEGT. The V and J ends lost 7 bases and 8 bases respectively, with 12 bases between them. The CDR3 sequence: CASKEGEDSPLHF. The CDR3 coding sequence is TGTGCCAGCAAGGAGGGTGAAGATTCACCCCTCCACTTT.

This clone was recorded only once. The CDR3, as DNA: TGTGCCAGCAGCGCAGGGCCCAGAGAGACCCAGTACTTC. This gives the protein CASSAGPRETQYF. The chain carries TRBV6-1 and TRBJ2-5, with a tentative D call TRBD1 (5 bases). Trimming cost V 6 bases and J 4 bases, with 12 bases left between them. CDR1 MNHNS and CDR2 SASEGT come from the germline V gene. The CDR3 loop spans 13 amino acids.

This chain joins TRBV30 and TRBJ2-3; 7 bases map to TRBD2. The CDR3 has 14 residues. The germline gives CDR1 GTSNPN, CDR2 SVGIG (reference sequence). The V gene end was trimmed by 5 bases and the J gene end by 2 bases; junction bases not matched to a gene: 7. As DNA, the CDR3 is TGTGCCTGGCTTGCTAGCGGCCACACAGATACGCAGTATTTT. This gives the protein CAWLASGHTDTQYF. Together with reference TRBV30 and TRBJ2-3, the CDR3 gives the full variable domain: SQTIHQWPATLVQPVGSPLSLECTVEGTSNPNLYWYRQAAGRGLQLLFYSVGIGQISSEVPQNLSASRPQDRQFILSSKKLLLSDSGFYLCAWLASGHTDTQYFGPGTRLTVL.

V usage is TRBV2 and J usage is TRBJ1-2, with 7 positions matching TRBD1. The ends lost 5 bases at V and 8 bases at J; junction bases unmatched: 11. Germline V gives CDR1 SNHLY, CDR2 FYNNEI. The CDR3 length is 14 residues. CDR3 bases: TGTGCCAGCAGTCTGACAGGGTGGGGCCGCGGCTACACCTTC. It codes for CASSLTGWGRGYTF.

V is TRBV4-3 and J is TRBJ2-5; 10 positions agree with TRBD2. Germline V lookup: CDR1 LGHNA, CDR2 YSLEER. This CDR3 comprises 16 residues. V trimming: 0 bases; J trimming: 5 bases; junction bases outside the gene matches: 6. In DNA, the CDR3 is TGCGCCAGCAGCCAAGATATTGAGCGGGAGGGTGAGACCCAGTACTTC. Protein: CASSQDIEREGETQYF.

This clone was detected only a few times. The chain carries TRBV18 and TRBJ1-5, with a tentative D call TRBD1 (6 bases). Trimming pared 3 bases from V and 3 bases from J, leaving 12 bases between. Germline CDR1 KGHSH, CDR2 LQKENI. The CDR3 runs 15 residues. The CDR3 DNA reads TGTGCCAGCTCACCGGGCACAGGGAACAATCAGCCCCAGCATTTT. Translation: CASSPGTGNNQPQHF.